This T cell receptor beta chain was recorded in a study of T cells in women clearing cervical HPV infection (dated by TCRdb to between 2018 and 2020). About the study as a whole: Cases were about two dozen women with histologically confirmed HPV16-related CIN3 or worse, including 2 invasive cancers. A median age of almost 35 years was observed in cases versus over 37 in controls, and no significant differences in baseline characteristics were found. Because only a few women had HLA typing data, the possibility that HLA type acted as a confounder could not be ruled out. Blood from cases was collected at the visit where the lesion was first found, while blood from controls was collected once the infection could no longer be detected. Controls were around 23 women whose single incident HPV16 infection cleared within 12 months without precancer or cancer developing. In the parent cohort, around 9,800 women aged 18 or older were enrolled in Guanacaste, Costa Rica, during about 1992 to 1994 and then followed for under nine years. For cases, a median interval of nearly 150 days, with an interquartile range of about 90 to 210 days, was observed between lesion detection and blood sampling. An exploratory proof-of-principle case-control study, nested within the Guanacaste HPV Natural History Study in Costa Rica, was conducted to compare TCR repertoires across cervical HPV16 outcomes. Cases and controls were matched on age within five years and on year of sample collection. Five blinded duplicates per group were added as quality controls, so that approximately 60 samples were obtained: roughly 50 participants and around 10 replicates.

Note on this clone: It lacks a known antigen. In the same sample, other DNA sequences code for this CDR3.

Every participant had a single incident cervical HPV16 infection, and prevalent HPV16 infections were excluded. Cervical HPV DNA was detected with MY09/MY11 PCR, and genotyping was done by dot-blot hybridization. Approximately 15 mL of heparinized blood were centrifuged, and the buffy coat was split into aliquots, frozen at -30 degrees C, and then kept at -80 degrees C. QIAGEN kits were used to extract genomic DNA from the buffy coat specimens. General study outcomes and caveats: Random forest classifiers that combined richness and V gene abundances separated cases from controls with an estimated AUC of around 0.8. Whether associations preceded infection or resulted from infection could not be shown with the cross-sectional design, and effector/memory subsets and HPV-specific T cells were not isolated. Significantly higher TCR repertoire richness was observed in CIN3+ cases than in controls across sequencing depths, whereas no difference in evenness was found. Because the number of T cells per sample was unknown, the richness differences could reflect varying T-cell content rather than repertoire biology.

The immunoSEQ assay used multiplex PCR to amplify TCR beta CDR3 regions from an average of around 1,200 ng of genomic DNA per sample. The assay corrected primer bias using a complete synthetic TCR repertoire to establish an amplification baseline. The amplicons were sequenced using the Illumina platform. Processing in the source paper ran as follows. Error correction of the sequences involved clustering with frequency ratios plus a modified nearest-neighbor algorithm, after which the sequences were analyzed in the immunoSEQ Analyzer using IMGT gene definitions. At each rarefaction depth, TCR richness and evenness were averaged over 20 rarefaction repeats, and samples with fewer sequences than the depth were excluded. Wilcoxon rank sum tests with FDR correction were used to compare V, D and J gene relative abundances between the groups. In the blinded duplicates, the intraclass correlation was around 96% for TCR richness and averaged around 78% across more than 65 gene segments. TCRdb's version of the immuneACCESS table is confined to in-frame rearrangements and falls short of the full clone set. An unresolved V gene accounts for under half of the shortfall where checked; the remainder is of unknown origin. V and J calls plus clone size are reproduced from that table; the DNA served to infer D and trimming. This sample's table carries approximately 9,200 clones. Jointly, the top ten make up approximately 8.3% of the sample.

The specimen was blood buffy coat. The receptor was derived from a woman aged 18 to 75 with a cervical HPV16 infection that either progressed to CIN3+ or cleared (not recorded which).

The part of the CDR3 DNA that was read is TGCAGTGCGACACCGGGGGGGCTAAGTTCTGGAAACACC. The encoded protein is CSATPGGLSSGNT. The full CDR3 protein reads CSATPGGLSSGNTIYF. The chain uses TRBV20-1 and TRBJ1-3; TRBD1 is a weak D gene call, 6 bases matching. The CDR3 end lies 3 residues beyond the end of the read and is filled in from the germline J gene. For CDR1 and CDR2, the germline V gene (reference sequence) lists DFQATT and SNEGSKA. Between the V and J ends, shortened by 6 bases and 1 base respectively, the junction contains 19 bases. CDR3 length: 16 amino acids, cysteine to phenylalanine. The 39 bases shown cover part of the CDR3, and their frame starts at base 1.